The next 24 T cell receptor beta chains were all read from a single sample in a study of blood T cell repertoires in COVID-19 (dated by TCRdb to 2018 to 2021). Library creation used the immunoSEQ multiplex PCR assay. The source is immuneACCESS, and TCRdb retained only in-frame sequences with V and J called. Part of the clones is not carried over; for the studies checked, unresolved V genes explain less than half of this, and the remainder is unexplained. The sample records fewer than 250,000 clones, 80% of which are singletons. The ten largest clones represent about 7% of the sample. Sequencing was done on a sample of PBMCs or T cells enriched from blood (not recorded which). All receptors come from a woman aged 40 to 55 with acute COVID-19.

V and J are TRBV9 and TRBJ2-3; D might be TRBD2 (6 bases). The V gene's germline CDR1 is SGDLS and CDR2 YYNGEE. The V and J ends lost 2 bases and 4 bases respectively, with 17 bases between them. The CDR3 consists of 16 residues. CDR3 region: CASSVSGAGVADTQYF. CDR3 nucleotide sequence: TGTGCCAGCAGCGTTAGCGGAGCTGGGGTCGCAGATACGCAGTATTTT.

The V gene is TRBV24-1, the J gene TRBJ2-3; TRBD2 might be the D (5 bases). Germline-derived CDR1 and CDR2 are KGHDR and SFDVKD. Trimming left V 2 bases short and J 2 bases short, with 10 bases between. This CDR3 contains 15 residues. CDR3 protein: CATSDWRITTDTQYF. The CDR3 DNA is TGTGCCACCAGTGATTGGAGGATTACCACAGATACGCAGTATTTT.

V and J are TRBV18 and TRBJ1-5; the D gene is possibly TRBD1 (5 bases). Between the trimmed V and J ends, which lost 3 bases and 2 bases, there was a span of 11 bases. Germline V lookup: CDR1 KGHSH, CDR2 LQKENI. This CDR3 is built from 15 residues. CDR3 residues: CASSPRQGGNQPQHF. CDR3 nucleotide sequence: TGTGCCAGCTCACCGCGGCAGGGTGGCAATCAGCCCCAGCATTTT.

This clone has just one count. The chain recombines TRBV24-1 with TRBJ2-2; TRBD2 agrees at 7 bases. Per the germline V gene, CDR1 is KGHDR and CDR2 is SFDVKD. The V gene end was trimmed by 10 bases and the J gene end by 1 base; junction bases not matched to a gene: 5. This CDR3 is built from 14 residues. The DNA for the CDR3 is TGTGCCACTGAGGGACTAAAGAACACCGGGGAGCTGTTTTTT. Amino acids: CATEGLKNTGELFF.

This chain links TRBV28 with TRBJ1-1, with D possibly being TRBD1 (6 bases). The germline gives CDR1 MDHEN, CDR2 SYDVKM. This CDR3 contains 13 residues. Trimming shortened V by 10 bases and J by 4 bases, and 16 bases separated the two germline ends. Written as DNA, the CDR3 is TGTGCCATCATCGGGAAAGGGGGCACTGAAGCTTTCTTT. Translation: CAIIGKGGTEAFF.

The rearrangement uses TRBV10-1 and TRBJ1-2; D perhaps matches TRBD1 (5 bases). V gave up 8 bases and J gave up 8 bases, with 12 bases separating them. The germline CDR1 and CDR2 sequences are WNHNN and SYGVQD (reference sequence). This CDR3 region has 11 residues. The CDR3 is CASAGPAGYTF. In DNA, the CDR3 is TGCGCCAGCGCAGGGCCAGCCGGCTACACCTTC.

V and J are TRBV6-5 and TRBJ2-2, with a possible D match to TRBD2 (6 bases). V shed 7 bases and J shed 6 bases, with 15 bases lying between them. CDR3 length: 14 residues. CDR1 and CDR2 (germline): MNHEY, SVGAGI. CDR3 DNA: TGTGCCAGCATCCGCCGTTGGGGGGCCGGGGAGCTGTTTTTT. Encoded protein: CASIRRWGAGELFF.

CDR3 in DNA: TGTGCCAGCAGGAGACAGCCTAATCAGCCCCAGCATTTT. Its translation: CASRRQPNQPQHF. V and J are TRBV6-5 and TRBJ1-5, with TRBD1 as a possible D gene (5 bases). The CDR3 length is 13 residues. V was pared by 6 bases and J by 4 bases, with 10 bases between. Germline values: CDR1 MNHEY, CDR2 SVGAGI.

The V and J genes are TRBV28 and TRBJ2-2; 11 nucleotides match TRBD2. The V gene's germline CDR1 is MDHEN and CDR2 SYDVKM. The CDR3 sequence is 16 residues long. J was trimmed by 4 bases and V by 4 bases; bases with no gene match: 5. The CDR3 is CASSSGLAEITGELFF. DNA of the CDR3: TGTGCCAGCAGTTCGGGACTAGCGGAAATCACCGGGGAGCTGTTTTTT.

The chain joins TRBV5-4 to TRBJ2-3; 11 bases match TRBD2. Trimming at V came to 3 bases and at J to 0 bases, leaving 3 bases not matched to a gene. The length of the CDR3 is 16 residues. Germline-derived CDR1 and CDR2 are SGHNT and YYREEE (reference sequence). Written as DNA, the CDR3 is TGTGCCAGCAGCTCTCTAGCGGGGGGCAGCACAGATACGCAGTATTTT. This codes for CASSSLAGGSTDTQYF. Full variable domain (remainder filled in from reference TRBV5-4 and TRBJ2-3): ETGVTQSPTHLIKTRGQQVTLRCSSQSGHNTVSWYQQALGQGPQFIFQYYREEENGRGNFPPRFSGLQFPNYSSELNVNALELDDSALYLCASSSLAGGSTDTQYFGPGTRLTVL.

CDR3 coding DNA: TGTGCCAGCACCTTGAACACTGAAGCTTTCTTT. Amino acids: CASTLNTEAFF. The genes are TRBV28 and TRBJ1-1, with D unclear. CDR3 length equals 11 residues. CDR1 MDHEN and CDR2 SYDVKM come from the germline V gene. The V and J ends lost 7 bases and 0 bases respectively, with 3 bases between them.

The chain uses TRBV28 and TRBJ1-2; 7 bases fit TRBD1. The V segment lost 6 bases and the J segment 0 bases; nucleotides outside the gene matches: 4. The length of the CDR3 is 14 residues. Germline CDR1 reads MDHEN; CDR2 reads SYDVKM. For the CDR3, the DNA is TGTGCCAGCAGCATCGGGACAGCTAACTATGGCTACACCTTC. Translating gives CASSIGTANYGYTF.

A note on this clone: A much larger clone lies a single base off, so this may be a read error. The chain employs TRBV5-5 and TRBJ1-1; the match to TRBD1 covers 8 bases. Losses at the gene ends were 4 bases for V and 1 base for J; bases not matched to a gene: 3. The CDR3 extends over 14 amino acids. Per the germline V gene, CDR1 is SGHKS and CDR2 is YYEKEE (reference sequence). CDR3 sequence reads: CASSRRGQNTEAFF. The CDR3 coding sequence is TGTGCCAGCAGCCGCAGGGGGCAGAACACTGAAGCTTTCTTT.

This chain uses TRBV18 with TRBJ1-5, with 8 nucleotides matching TRBD1. Looked up from germline, CDR1 is KGHSH and CDR2 is LQKENI. This CDR3 has 16 amino acids. V dropped 5 bases and J dropped 2; count of bases not matched to a gene: 8. CDR3 protein: CASSITGGKGNQPQHF. CDR3 sequence (DNA): TGTGCCAGCTCAATTACAGGGGGAAAAGGCAATCAGCCCCAGCATTTT.

V is TRBV5-1 and J is TRBJ2-7; 12 positions agree with TRBD2. The CDR3 has 15 residues. With 4 bases clipped from V and 4 bases from J, the junction kept 6 bases outside the gene matches. Per the germline V gene, CDR1 is SGHRS and CDR2 is YFSETQ. CDR3 amino acids: CASSLTSGGIYEQYF. The CDR3 bases are TGCGCCAGCAGCCTTACTAGCGGGGGGATTTACGAGCAGTACTTC.

This sequence joins TRBV19 and TRBJ1-1; 7 positions agree with TRBD1. Losses at the gene ends were 7 bases for V and 0 bases for J; bases not matched to a gene: 5. The CDR3 is made up of 14 amino acids. In germline, CDR1 is LNHDA, CDR2 SQIVND (reference sequence). The CDR3 reads CASIPGTVNTEAFF. CDR3 nucleotides: TGTGCCAGTATTCCTGGGACAGTGAACACTGAAGCTTTCTTT.

The V gene is TRBV9, the J gene TRBJ2-6, with a tentative D call TRBD1 (5 bases). This CDR3 is 18 amino acids long. Trimming shortened V by 0 bases and J by 1 base, and 14 bases separated the two germline ends. Germline assignment: CDR1 SGDLS and CDR2 YYNGEE. CDR3 sequence: CASSVAAGIGSGANVLTF. As DNA, the CDR3 is TGTGCCAGCAGCGTAGCTGCAGGGATTGGTTCTGGGGCCAACGTCCTGACTTTC.

This clone occurred once. V is TRBV29-1 and J is TRBJ2-1, with TRBD1 matching 10 bases. The trim removed 7 bases at V and 6 bases at J, leaving 9 bases unmatched. Looked up from germline, CDR1 is SQVTM and CDR2 is ANQGSEA. The CDR3 is made up of 14 amino acids. CDR3 amino acids: CSARDRGHVNEQFF. CDR3 sequence (DNA): TGCAGCGCCAGGGACAGGGGTCATGTCAATGAGCAGTTCTTC.

The chain is built from TRBV10-3 and TRBJ1-5; 7 bases are a match to TRBD1. Germline CDR1 ENHRY, CDR2 SYGVKD. The CDR3 consists of 13 residues. V was pared by 6 bases and J by 6 bases, with 5 bases of the junction left unmatched. The CDR3 here is CAIRTGDSQPQHF. CDR3 coding DNA: TGTGCCATCAGAACAGGGGATAGTCAGCCCCAGCATTTT.

V usage is TRBV3-1 (or the pseudogene TRBV3-2) and J usage is TRBJ2-3; 11 positions match TRBD2. In germline, CDR1 is LGHDT, CDR2 YNNKEL (reference sequence). CDR3 size: 15 residues. Trimming at V came to 3 bases and at J to 4 bases, leaving 3 bases not matched to a gene. The CDR3 region has the DNA TGTGCCAGCAGCCAGGGGACTAGCGGTCCAGATACGCAGTATTTT. Encoded protein: CASSQGTSGPDTQYF.

The V call is TRBV5-5, the J call TRBJ1-3; maybe TRBD1 (5 bases). The CDR3 has 15 amino acids. V was trimmed by 2 bases and J by 3 bases, leaving 12 bases between them. CDR1 and CDR2 from the germline V gene are SGHKS and YYEKEE (reference sequence). This CDR3 reads CASSLGGGNGNTIYF. The CDR3 DNA sequence: TGTGCCAGCAGCTTAGGCGGGGGTAATGGAAACACCATATATTTT.

The rearrangement uses TRBV19 and TRBJ2-6, with TRBD1 matching 8 bases. The CDR3 loop spans 19 amino acids. V lost 4 bases and J lost 0; bases outside the gene matches: 11. The germline CDR1 and CDR2 sequences are LNHDA and SQIVND (reference sequence). CDR3 amino acids: CASSTEIGQGGSGANVLTF. The CDR3 DNA is TGTGCCAGTAGTACCGAGATCGGACAGGGCGGCTCTGGGGCCAACGTCCTGACTTTC.

The chain has TRBV30 and TRBJ1-1; the D is unclear. Germline CDR1 is GTSNPN and CDR2 is SVGIG (reference sequence). V shed 2 bases and J shed 1 base, with 14 bases lying between them. The CDR3 has 15 residues. The CDR3 here is CAWSLTLRRNTEAFF. CDR3 DNA: TGTGCCTGGAGTCTTACCCTGAGGAGGAACACTGAAGCTTTCTTT.

This rearrangement joins TRBV28 to TRBJ1-1; perhaps TRBD1 as D (6 bases). The ends were cut back, 7 bases at V and 4 bases at J, with 16 bases in the middle. The germline gives CDR1 MDHEN, CDR2 SYDVKM. The CDR3 consists of 14 residues. The DNA of the CDR3 is TGTGCCAGCATCCGGAACAGGGTAAGCACTGAAGCTTTCTTT. Translated, it gives CASIRNRVSTEAFF.